Shown below are 23 T cell receptor beta chains from a single sample sequenced in a study of PD-L1 blockade in urothelial cancer. Time point denoted: pretreatment peripheral blood. Some clones are missing from TCRdb's copy, which holds only in-frame ones; the method was immunoSEQ multiplex PCR. The sample contains more than 90,000 clones, around 86% of which appear only once. The sample was PBMCs, taken around atezolizumab (anti-PD-L1) treatment. All receptors come from a man aged 55 to 70 with urothelial cancer.

The rearrangement uses TRBV30 and TRBJ1-3; D gene ambiguous. Trimming removed 1 base at V and 0 bases at J, with 4 bases between. This CDR3 region has 13 residues. Germline-derived CDR1 and CDR2 are GTSNPN and SVGIG (reference sequence). CDR3 DNA: TGTGCCTGGAGTGGGAGCTCTGGAAACACCATATATTTT. Its translation: CAWSGSSGNTIYF.

This chain joins TRBV9 and TRBJ2-3; D remains unclear. Germline CDR1 is SGDLS and CDR2 is YYNGEE. With 0 bases removed from V and 6 bases from J, the gap between germline ends came to 5 bases. The CDR3 covers 12 residues. The CDR3 nucleotides read TGTGCCAGCAGCGTAGTTGCGGATACGCAGTATTTT. Its translation: CASSVVADTQYF. Full variable domain (remainder filled in from reference TRBV9 and TRBJ2-3): DSGVTQTPKHLITATGQRVTLRCSPRSGDLSVYWYQQSLDQGLQFLIQYYNGEERAKGNILERFSAQQFPDLHSELNLSSLELGDSALYFCASSVVADTQYFGPGTRLTVL.

V usage is TRBV25-1 and J usage is TRBJ1-5; possibly TRBD1 for D (6 bases). The CDR3 runs 14 residues. V shed 1 base and J shed 6 bases, with 10 bases lying between them. The germline V gene encodes CDR1 MGHDK and CDR2 SYGVNS. The CDR3 sequence: CASSEWGGGQPQHF. In DNA, the CDR3 is TGTGCCAGCAGTGAATGGGGGGGCGGTCAGCCCCAGCATTTT.

The rearrangement uses TRBV7-2 and TRBJ1-5; 10 nucleotides agree with TRBD1. This CDR3 region has 16 residues. V lost 5 bases, J lost 4 bases, and 8 bases stayed unmatched. Per the germline V gene, CDR1 is SGHTA and CDR2 is FQGNSA. CDR3 bases: TGTGCCAGCAGCCTCGGACAGGGGGTGTTGAATCAGCCCCAGCATTTT. Protein sequence: CASSLGQGVLNQPQHF.

V usage is TRBV10-3 and J usage is TRBJ2-7, with 11 bases aligning to TRBD1. Unmatched junction bases numbered 1, after V lost 2 bases and J lost 4 bases. This CDR3 has 14 residues. The germline gives CDR1 ENHRY, CDR2 SYGVKD. In DNA, the CDR3 is TGTGCCATCAGTGAGGGACAGGGGGCTTACGAGCAGTACTTC. Amino acids: CAISEGQGAYEQYF.

The V call is TRBV5-4, the J call TRBJ2-7, with 9 nucleotides matching TRBD2. The germline gives CDR1 SGHNT, CDR2 YYREEE (reference sequence). The trim removed 3 bases at V and 6 bases at J, leaving 13 bases unmatched. The CDR3 is 16 residues long. The chain's CDR3 is CASSSPASGKGAEQYF. CDR3 sequence (DNA): TGTGCCAGCAGCTCGCCCGCTAGCGGGAAGGGGGCCGAGCAGTACTTC.

V usage is TRBV28 and J usage is TRBJ1-6; D is unclear. Germline CDR1 and CDR2: MDHEN and SYDVKM. This CDR3 contains 15 residues. Trimming removed 4 bases from V and 9 bases from J, with 16 bases in between. The DNA of the CDR3 is TGTGCCAGCAGTTCCCTGTCGCGCCTCGCTTCACCCCTCCACTTT. It is translated as CASSSLSRLASPLHF.

The V call is TRBV6-1, the J call TRBJ1-6; maybe TRBD1 (5 bases). Trimming took 1 base from V and 1 from J, leaving 14 bases between them. This CDR3 has 18 residues. CDR1 and CDR2 (germline): MNHNS, SASEGT. CDR3 sequence (DNA): TGTGCCAGCAGTGAAGGGGCGGCAGGGTTTTCCTATAATTCACCCCTCCACTTT. As protein: CASSEGAAGFSYNSPLHF.

This rearrangement joins TRBV19 to TRBJ2-7; 8 nucleotides match TRBD1. This CDR3 has 16 residues. The V gene's germline CDR1 is LNHDA and CDR2 SQIVND (reference sequence). Unmatched junction bases numbered 13, after V lost 5 bases and J lost 4 bases. CDR3 in amino acids: CASSQTGGRMMYEQYF. The CDR3 nucleotides read TGTGCCAGTAGTCAAACAGGGGGAAGGATGATGTACGAGCAGTACTTC. Combining the CDR3 with reference TRBV19 and TRBJ2-7 gives the whole variable domain DGGITQSPKYLFRKEGQNVTLSCEQNLNHDAMYWYRQDPGQGLRLIYYSQIVNDFQKGDIAEGYSVSREKKESFPLTVTSAQKNPTAFYLCASSQTGGRMMYEQYFGPGTRLTVT.

The V call is TRBV5-4, the J call TRBJ1-1, with TRBD1 as a possible D gene (6 bases). The CDR3 spans 14 residues. V dropped 2 bases and J dropped 1 base, with 9 bases sitting between them. Germline V gene lookup returns CDR1 SGHNT and CDR2 YYREEE (reference sequence). The DNA for the CDR3 is TGTGCCAGCAGCTTCCGGACAGAGAACACTGAAGCTTTCTTT. Its translation: CASSFRTENTEAFF.

The genes are TRBV6-1 and TRBJ2-1, with TRBD2 identical over 7 bases. CDR3 length equals 14 residues. The germline V gene has CDR1 MNHNS and CDR2 SASEGT. V trimming: 8 bases; J trimming: 4 bases; junction bases outside the gene matches: 8. The CDR3 is CASGAGASYNEQFF. CDR3 sequence (DNA): TGTGCCAGCGGGGCGGGAGCATCTTACAATGAGCAGTTCTTC.

The chain uses TRBV7-3 and TRBJ2-2, with TRBD2 matching over 7 bases. The CDR3 consists of 16 residues. Germline-derived CDR1 and CDR2 are SGHTA and FQGTGA. V dropped 3 bases and J dropped 4; count of bases not matched to a gene: 8. The CDR3 region has the DNA TGTGCCAGCAGCTTGCCCGGGAGGCATCTCACCGGGGAGCTGTTTTTT. Protein sequence: CASSLPGRHLTGELFF.

The chain couples TRBV7-3 to TRBJ2-1, with TRBD2 identical over 10 bases. Germline loops: CDR1 SGHTA, CDR2 FQGTGA. V shed 5 bases and J 7 bases; nucleotides not matched to a gene: 8. This CDR3 spans 15 amino acids. Here the CDR3 reads CASSLSGGAENEQFF. The CDR3 DNA follows: TGTGCCAGCAGCCTAAGCGGGGGGGCTGAAAATGAGCAGTTCTTC.

The genes are TRBV7-6 and TRBJ2-1, with 11 bases lining up with TRBD1. The CDR3 is 14 residues long. Germline V lookup: CDR1 SGHVS, CDR2 FNYEAQ. V lost 1 base to trimming and J lost 10 bases; unmatched junction nucleotides: 3. The chain's CDR3 is CASSLGGQGGEQFF. DNA for the CDR3: TGTGCCAGCAGCTTAGGGGGACAGGGGGGAGAGCAGTTCTTC.

The chain uses TRBV11-3 and TRBJ2-1; 9 bases are a match to TRBD2. From germline, CDR1 is SGHNT and CDR2 YENEEA. Losses at the gene ends were 5 bases for V and 7 bases for J; bases not matched to a gene: 9. This CDR3 is 15 amino acids long. The CDR3 sequence is CASSRGRGGANEQFF. CDR3 bases: TGTGCCAGCAGCCGCGGGCGGGGGGGGGCTAATGAGCAGTTCTTC.

The CDR3 is CASSSRGSGANVLTF. CDR3 sequence (DNA): TGTGCCAGCAGCTCCCGGGGCTCTGGGGCCAACGTCCTGACTTTC. The gene calls are TRBV7-9 and TRBJ2-6; tentatively, D is TRBD2 (5 bases). The V end lost 4 bases, the J end lost 0 bases, and 7 bases lay between the germline ends. This CDR3 spans 15 amino acids. From germline, CDR1 is SEHNR and CDR2 FQNEAQ (reference sequence).

The V call is TRBV7-5, the J call TRBJ2-3; the table's D call, TRBD2, was not checked against the DNA. TRBV7-5 is given as a pseudogene. This CDR3 region has 11 residues. The CDR3 here is CVRSQSRTQYF. In nucleotides, the CDR3 is TGTGTCAGAAGCCAAAGTCGGACGCAGTATTTT.

The chain joins TRBV4-1 to TRBJ2-7, with 8 positions matching TRBD1. The CDR3 has 15 amino acids. The V segment lost 1 base and the J segment 5 bases; nucleotides outside the gene matches: 7. CDR1 is MGHRA, CDR2 YSYEKL, per germline. This CDR3 reads CASSQGQGARNEQYF. The CDR3 nucleotides read TGCGCCAGCAGCCAAGGCCAGGGGGCCAGAAACGAGCAGTACTTC.

V gene TRBV2 combines with J gene TRBJ2-5, with TRBD1 matching 11 bases. The CDR3 extends over 14 amino acids. J lost 5 bases, V lost 5 bases, and 4 bases had no gene match. The V gene's germline CDR1 is SNHLY and CDR2 FYNNEI. This CDR3 is CASSQDRGLETQYF. DNA of the CDR3: TGTGCCAGCAGTCAGGACAGGGGGCTGGAGACCCAGTACTTC.

The V gene is TRBV27, the J gene TRBJ1-1; D call uncertain. CDR1 is MNHEY, CDR2 SMNVEV, per germline (reference sequence). CDR3 length equals 13 residues. Trimming removed 6 bases from V and 1 base from J, with 9 bases in between. CDR3 in DNA: TGTGCCAGCAGCGGAGGGTCGAACACTGAAGCTTTCTTT. This gives the protein CASSGGSNTEAFF.

This clone was seen repeatedly, ten times or more. The chain couples TRBV14 to TRBJ2-3, with D possibly being TRBD1 (6 bases). V lost 1 base and J 3 bases, leaving 8 bases between the germline ends. This CDR3 is built from 14 residues. From germline, CDR1 is SGHDN and CDR2 FVKESK. The CDR3 here is CASSQGDTTDTQYF. The CDR3 DNA reads as TGTGCCAGCAGCCAAGGGGACACAACAGATACGCAGTATTTT.

The J gene is TRBJ1-1, the V gene TRBV29-1, with D unclear. The germline V gene encodes CDR1 SQVTM and CDR2 ANQGSEA. The CDR3 length is 14 residues. Trimming removed 4 bases from V and 0 bases from J, with 12 bases in between. The DNA for the CDR3 is TGCAGCGTTGTGGCGGAGTACATGAACACTGAAGCTTTCTTT. Encoded protein: CSVVAEYMNTEAFF.

The genes are TRBV6-1 and TRBJ1-6, with D perhaps matching TRBD1 (5 bases). The CDR3 spans 14 residues. CDR1 and CDR2 (germline): MNHNS, SASEGT. Deletions cut 5 bases from V and 5 bases from J, with 10 bases between. The CDR3 region has the DNA TGTGCCAGCAGTTGGGGCTTCAATAATTCACCCCTCCACTTT. Translation gives CASSWGFNNSPLHF.